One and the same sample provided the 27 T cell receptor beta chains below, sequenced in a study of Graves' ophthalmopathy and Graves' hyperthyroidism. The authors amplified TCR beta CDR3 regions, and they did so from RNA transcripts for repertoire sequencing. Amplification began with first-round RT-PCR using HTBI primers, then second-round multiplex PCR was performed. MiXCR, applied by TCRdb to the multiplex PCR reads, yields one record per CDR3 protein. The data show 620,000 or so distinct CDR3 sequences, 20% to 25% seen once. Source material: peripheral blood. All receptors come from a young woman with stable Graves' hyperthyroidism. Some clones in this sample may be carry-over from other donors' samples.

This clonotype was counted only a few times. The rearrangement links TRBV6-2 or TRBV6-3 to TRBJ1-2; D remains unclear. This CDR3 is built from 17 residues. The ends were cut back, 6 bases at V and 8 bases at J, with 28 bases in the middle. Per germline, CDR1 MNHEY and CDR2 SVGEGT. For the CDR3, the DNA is TGTGCCAGCAGGACGACCAAGGCCTCACGATCATTTCGGGGCTACACCTTC. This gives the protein CASRTTKASRSFRGYTF.

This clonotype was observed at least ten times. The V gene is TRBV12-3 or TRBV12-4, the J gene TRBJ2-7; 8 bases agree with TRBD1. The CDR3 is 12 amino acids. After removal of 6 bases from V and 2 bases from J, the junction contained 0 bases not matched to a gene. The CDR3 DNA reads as TGTGCCAGCAGACAGGGGGCCTACGAGCAGTACTTC. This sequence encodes CASRQGAYEQYF.

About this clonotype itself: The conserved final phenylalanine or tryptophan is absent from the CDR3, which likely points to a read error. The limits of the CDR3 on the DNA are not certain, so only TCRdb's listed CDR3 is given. CDR3 sequence: CASRPRQTNTGELWL. The chain carries TRBV2 and TRBJ2-2; TRBD1 is taken as the D call from the table, unchecked against the DNA. Germline V gene lookup returns CDR1 SNHLY and CDR2 FYNNEI. Including both end residues, the CDR3 is 15 amino acids long.

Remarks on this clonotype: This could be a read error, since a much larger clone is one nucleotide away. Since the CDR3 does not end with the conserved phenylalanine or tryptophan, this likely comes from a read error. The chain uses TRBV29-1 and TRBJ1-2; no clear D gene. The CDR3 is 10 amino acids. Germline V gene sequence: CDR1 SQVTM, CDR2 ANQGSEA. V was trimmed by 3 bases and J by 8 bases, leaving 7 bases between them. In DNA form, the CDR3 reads TGCAGCGTTGATGAGGGCGGCTACACCTAC. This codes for CSVDEGGYTY.

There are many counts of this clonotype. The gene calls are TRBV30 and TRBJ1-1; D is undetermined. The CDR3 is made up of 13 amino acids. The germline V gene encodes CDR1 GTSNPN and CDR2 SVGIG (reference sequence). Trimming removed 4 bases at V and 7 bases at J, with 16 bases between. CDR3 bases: TGTGCCTGGAAATCCCAGTCGGTTGGTGAAGCTTTCTTT. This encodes CAWKSQSVGEAFF.

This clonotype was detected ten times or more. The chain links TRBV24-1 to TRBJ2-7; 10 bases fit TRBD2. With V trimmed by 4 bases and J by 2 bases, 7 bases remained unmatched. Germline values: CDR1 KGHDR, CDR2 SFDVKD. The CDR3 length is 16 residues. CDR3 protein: CATSDPPSGGPYEQYF. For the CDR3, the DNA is TGTGCCACCAGTGACCCCCCTAGCGGGGGACCCTACGAGCAGTACTTC.

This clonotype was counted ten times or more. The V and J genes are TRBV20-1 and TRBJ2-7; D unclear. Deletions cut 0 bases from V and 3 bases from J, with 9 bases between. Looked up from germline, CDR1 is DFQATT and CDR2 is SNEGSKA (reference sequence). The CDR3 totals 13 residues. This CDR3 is CSAREGPIYEQYF. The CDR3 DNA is TGCAGTGCTAGAGAGGGCCCGATCTACGAGCAGTACTTC.

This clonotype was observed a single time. CDR3 nucleotide sequence: TGTGCCAGCTACAGGGGCGGCAATCAGCCCCAGCATTTT. Protein: CASYRGGNQPQHF. The rearrangement links TRBV19 to TRBJ1-5; 7 bases are a match to TRBD1. Germline CDR1 and CDR2: LNHDA and SQIVND (reference sequence). The trim removed 9 bases at V and 2 bases at J, leaving 4 bases unmatched. There are 13 residues in the CDR3.

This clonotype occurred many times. CDR3 region: CASSVWGNFQETQYF. CDR3 nucleotide sequence: TGCGCCAGCAGCGTGTGGGGAAACTTTCAAGAGACCCAGTACTTC. The chain employs TRBV5-1 and TRBJ2-5; D gene uncertain. Deletions cut 4 bases from V and 2 bases from J, with 15 bases between. Germline V gene sequence: CDR1 SGHRS, CDR2 YFSETQ. The CDR3 has 15 amino acids.

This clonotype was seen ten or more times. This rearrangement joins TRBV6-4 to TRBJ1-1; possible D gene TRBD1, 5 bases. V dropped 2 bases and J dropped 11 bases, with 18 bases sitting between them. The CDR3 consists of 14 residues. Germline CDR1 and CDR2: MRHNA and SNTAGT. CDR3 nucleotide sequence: TGTGCCAGCAGTGACGGTTCTCAGGGAAGGAAGGCTTTCTTT. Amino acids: CASSDGSQGRKAFF.

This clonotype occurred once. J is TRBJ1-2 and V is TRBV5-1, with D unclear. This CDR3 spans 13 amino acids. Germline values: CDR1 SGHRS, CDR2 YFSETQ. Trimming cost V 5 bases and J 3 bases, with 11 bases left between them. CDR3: CASRPDGDYGYTF. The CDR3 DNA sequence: TGCGCCAGCAGGCCCGACGGTGACTATGGCTACACCTTC.

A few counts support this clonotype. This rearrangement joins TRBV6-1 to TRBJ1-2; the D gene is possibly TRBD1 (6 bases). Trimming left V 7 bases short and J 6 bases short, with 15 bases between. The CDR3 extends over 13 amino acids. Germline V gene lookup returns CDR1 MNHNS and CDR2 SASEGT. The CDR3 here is CASTPGGNHGYTF. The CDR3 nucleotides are TGTGCCAGCACCCCGGGGGGCAACCATGGCTACACCTTC.

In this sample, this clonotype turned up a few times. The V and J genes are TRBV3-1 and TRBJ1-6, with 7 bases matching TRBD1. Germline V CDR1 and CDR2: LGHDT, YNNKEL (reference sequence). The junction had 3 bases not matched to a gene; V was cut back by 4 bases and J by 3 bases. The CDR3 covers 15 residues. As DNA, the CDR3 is TGTGCCAGCAGCCCGACAGGGAACTATAATTCACCCCTCCACTTT. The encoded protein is CASSPTGNYNSPLHF.

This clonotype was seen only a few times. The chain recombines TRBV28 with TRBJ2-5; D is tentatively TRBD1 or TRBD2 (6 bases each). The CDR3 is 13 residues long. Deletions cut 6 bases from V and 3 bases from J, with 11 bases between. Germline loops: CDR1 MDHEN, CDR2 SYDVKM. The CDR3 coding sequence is TGTGCCAGCAGGAAGGGGGGTAAAGAGACCCAGTACTTC. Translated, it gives CASRKGGKETQYF.

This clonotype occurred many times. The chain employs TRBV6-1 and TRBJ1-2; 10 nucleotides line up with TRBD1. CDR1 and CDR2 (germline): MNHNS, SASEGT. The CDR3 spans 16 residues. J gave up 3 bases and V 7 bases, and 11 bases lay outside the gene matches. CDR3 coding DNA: TGTGCCAGCACCGCGGTAGGGACAGGGGTTCACTATGGCTACACCTTC. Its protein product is CASTAVGTGVHYGYTF.

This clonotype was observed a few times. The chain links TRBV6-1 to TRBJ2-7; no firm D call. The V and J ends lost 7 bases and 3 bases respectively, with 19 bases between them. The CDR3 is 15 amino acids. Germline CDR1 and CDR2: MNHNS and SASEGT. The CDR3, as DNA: TGTGCCAGCATTGCCCCGCCCTTCTTAGACTACGAGCAGTACTTC. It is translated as CASIAPPFLDYEQYF.

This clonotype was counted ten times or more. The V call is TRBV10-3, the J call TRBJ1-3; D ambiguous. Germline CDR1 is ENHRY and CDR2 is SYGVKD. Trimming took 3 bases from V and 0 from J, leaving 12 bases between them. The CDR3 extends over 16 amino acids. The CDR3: CAISEGVANSGNTIYF. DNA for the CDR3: TGTGCCATCAGTGAAGGTGTGGCCAACTCTGGAAACACCATATATTTT.

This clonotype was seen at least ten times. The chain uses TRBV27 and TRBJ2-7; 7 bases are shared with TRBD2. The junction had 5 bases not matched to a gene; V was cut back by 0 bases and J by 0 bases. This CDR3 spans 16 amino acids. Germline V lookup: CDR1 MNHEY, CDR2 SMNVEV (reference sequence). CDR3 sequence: CASSLSVGGSSYEQYF. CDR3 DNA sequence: TGTGCCAGCAGTTTATCAGTCGGGGGGAGCTCCTACGAGCAGTACTTC.

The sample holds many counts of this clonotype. CDR3 loop: CASSPNTGDHEQYF. CDR3 nucleotide sequence: TGTGCCAGCTCACCAAATACAGGGGACCACGAGCAGTACTTC. This rearrangement joins TRBV18 to TRBJ2-7, with TRBD1 matching over 7 bases. The CDR3 spans 14 residues. Germline lookup yields CDR1 KGHSH and CDR2 LQKENI. Trimming cost V 2 bases and J 5 bases; bases outside gene matches: 6. Full variable domain (rest looked up from reference TRBV18 and TRBJ2-7): NAGVMQNPRHLVRRRGQEARLRCSPMKGHSHVYWYRQLPEEGLKFMVYLQKENIIDESGMPKERFSAEFPKEGPSILRIQQVVRGDSAAYFCASSPNTGDHEQYFGPGTRLTVT.

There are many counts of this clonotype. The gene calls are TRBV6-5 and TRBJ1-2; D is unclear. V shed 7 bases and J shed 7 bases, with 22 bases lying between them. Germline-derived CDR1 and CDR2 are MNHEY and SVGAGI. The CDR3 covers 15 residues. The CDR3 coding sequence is TGTGCCAGCAAATGGATGTGGGGAGCGGACGCTGGCTACACCTTC. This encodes CASKWMWGADAGYTF.

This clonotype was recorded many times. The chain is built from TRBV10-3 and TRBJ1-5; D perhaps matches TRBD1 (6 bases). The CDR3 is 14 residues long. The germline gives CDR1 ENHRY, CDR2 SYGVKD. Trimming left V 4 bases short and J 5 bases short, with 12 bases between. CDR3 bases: TGTGCCATCAGTGGGGGGGGCGACCATCAGCCCCAGCATTTT. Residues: CAISGGGDHQPQHF.

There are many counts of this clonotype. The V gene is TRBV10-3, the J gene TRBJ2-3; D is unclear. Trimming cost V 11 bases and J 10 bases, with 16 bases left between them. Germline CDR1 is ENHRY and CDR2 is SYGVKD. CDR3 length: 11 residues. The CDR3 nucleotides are TGTGCCTATGGGTCGCAGCAGGCGCAGTATTTT. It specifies CAYGSQQAQYF.

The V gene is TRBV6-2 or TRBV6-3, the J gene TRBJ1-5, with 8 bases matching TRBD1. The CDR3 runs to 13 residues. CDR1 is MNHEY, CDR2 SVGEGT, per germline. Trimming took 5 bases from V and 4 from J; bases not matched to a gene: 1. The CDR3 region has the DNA TGTGCCAGCAGTACAGGGGGGAATCAGCCCCAGCATTTT. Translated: CASSTGGNQPQHF.

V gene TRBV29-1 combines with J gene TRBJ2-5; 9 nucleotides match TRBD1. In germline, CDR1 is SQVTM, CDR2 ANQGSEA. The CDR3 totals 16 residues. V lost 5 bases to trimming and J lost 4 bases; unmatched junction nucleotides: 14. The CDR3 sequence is CSVLGTGKSLGETQYF. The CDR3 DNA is TGCAGCGTTCTCGGGACAGGGAAGAGTCTTGGAGAGACCCAGTACTTC.

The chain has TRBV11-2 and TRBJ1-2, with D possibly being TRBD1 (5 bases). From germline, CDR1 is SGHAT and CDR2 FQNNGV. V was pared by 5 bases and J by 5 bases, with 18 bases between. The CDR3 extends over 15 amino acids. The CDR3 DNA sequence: TGTGCCAGCAGCGTCCGTCGGACGGGGGGGTATGGCTACACCTTC. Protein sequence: CASSVRRTGGYGYTF.

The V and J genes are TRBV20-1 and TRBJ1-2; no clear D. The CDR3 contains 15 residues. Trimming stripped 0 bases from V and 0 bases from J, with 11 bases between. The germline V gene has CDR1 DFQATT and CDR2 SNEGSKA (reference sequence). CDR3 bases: TGCAGTGCTAGAGAAGTTAGCAACCCTAACTATGGCTACACCTTC. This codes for CSAREVSNPNYGYTF.

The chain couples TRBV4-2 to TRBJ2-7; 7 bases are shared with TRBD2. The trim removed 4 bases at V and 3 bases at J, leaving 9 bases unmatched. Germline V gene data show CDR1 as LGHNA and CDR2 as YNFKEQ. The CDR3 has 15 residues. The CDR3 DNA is TGTGCCAGCAGCCCGCGGGGGAAACTTTTCTACGAGCAGTACTTC. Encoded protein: CASSPRGKLFYEQYF.